This passage covers 2 T cell receptor beta chains from one sample sequenced in a study of graft-versus-host responses after intestinal transplantation. Data came from immunoSEQ multiplex PCR; TCRdb stores just in-frame clones and leaves some out. The repertoire consists of almost 40,000 clones, with nearly 95% occurring once and the leading ten covering over 0.2%. These receptors' antigens are unknown. Source: unstimulated CD8+ T cells sorted from spleen or lymph node cells, taken before transplant. The receptor set was obtained from a human donor who was the organ donor for an intestinal transplant.

This clone was seen only once. The J gene is TRBJ2-3, the V gene TRBV9, with 9 bases that match TRBD2. V lost 3 bases and J lost 2; bases outside the gene matches: 1. The germline V gene has CDR1 SGDLS and CDR2 YYNGEE. The CDR3 length is 14 residues. The CDR3 bases are TGTGCCAGCAGCGCTAGCGGGGCCACAGATACGCAGTATTTT. It codes for CASSASGATDTQYF.

The chain has TRBV29-1 and TRBJ1-1; the D gene is possibly TRBD1 (6 bases). The CDR3 is 13 residues long. CDR1 SQVTM and CDR2 ANQGSEA come from the germline V gene. Trimming pared 7 bases from V and 1 base from J, leaving 13 bases between. The CDR3 region is CSGGAAGNTEAFF. Written as DNA, the CDR3 is TGCAGCGGGGGGGCTGCGGGGAACACTGAAGCTTTCTTT.